The present entry profiles one TCR beta chain with its context. As yet, its antigen is unknown. Over several immunoSEQ plates, each subset's genomic DNA was distributed in even portions. Sequenced by immunoSEQ multiplex PCR; TCRdb stores in-frame clones only, minus some. The sample holds around 560,000 clones, 85% to 95% seen once. The sample belongs to a study of shared clonotypes between healthy human individuals. Study-level information: A few men and a couple of women, aged 18 to 49, were donors.

Terminally differentiated effector memory CD45RA+ cells were excluded by CCR7 positive selection of CD45RO-negative cells. Study results and caveats: The study drew on few donors, limiting represented genetic and exposure-history diversity.

Trimming cost V 7 bases and J 15 bases; bases outside gene matches: 11. The CDR3 consists of 13 residues. Germline CDR1 SEHNR, CDR2 FQNEAQ (reference sequence). The rearrangement links TRBV7-9 to TRBJ2-1; 11 bases are shared with TRBD2. The TCR originated in a woman in her 30s in good health. Input material: naive CD8+ T cells sorted from blood. The CDR3 coding sequence is TGTGCCAGCAAAGTTAGCGGGAGGGAACAAAGGTTCTTC. Protein sequence: CASKVSGREQRFF.